These T cell receptor beta chains were read from a single sample in a study of breast tumors, draining lymph nodes, adjacent tissues. TCRdb fed the multiplex PCR reads into MiXCR, producing one record per CDR3 protein. The sample includes around 140,000 distinct CDR3 sequences, under 25% seen only once; the top ten take around 2.7%. Sequencing was done on a sample of axillary lymph node tissue. These receptors originate from a female donor with breast cancer. Some clones in this sample may be carry-over from other donors' samples. The CDR3 runs from the conserved cysteine through the conserved F or W. The D gene is left open where the match is weak.

j_call d_call v_call cdr3_aa
TRBJ2-7 TRBD1 TRBV28 CASRTGTGIDEQYF
TRBJ1-2 - TRBV19 CASTRSYRDGYTF
TRBJ2-3 TRBD1 TRBV5-1 CASRRDRATDTQYF
TRBJ1-3 TRBD1 TRBV4-3 CASSQDRPGQGSGNTIYF
TRBJ2-5 TRBD2 TRBV29-1 CSVGLAGAPRETQYF
TRBJ2-2 - TRBV6-1 CASSEVPRSTGELFF
TRBJ2-6 - TRBV2 CASSERAPGANVLTF
TRBJ2-1 TRBD2 TRBV7-8 CASRNGLAGGNEQFF
TRBJ1-2 - TRBV4-1 CASSLNNLYGYTF
TRBJ2-7 TRBD2 TRBV6-2/TRBV6-3 CASSIAAGFSYEQYF
TRBJ2-3 TRBD2 TRBV19 CAIRERDTDTQYF
TRBJ2-3 - TRBV5-1 CASSLDRADTQYF
TRBJ1-6 - TRBV2 CASRRGSSYNSPLHF
TRBJ2-1 TRBD2 TRBV2 CASRSGEGVGQFF
TRBJ2-7 - TRBV20-1 CSASVVQGPYEQYF
TRBJ2-5 - TRBV28 CASSFPGAGKETQYF
TRBJ2-3 - TRBV24-1 CATSDPRHRTDTQYF
TRBJ1-3 - TRBV9 CASSVGSGNTIYF
TRBJ2-7 - TRBV9 CASSPGSSFGEQYF
TRBJ1-5 - TRBV2 CASSDRHSNQPQHF
TRBJ2-7 TRBD2 TRBV28 CASSSSGRAPTGEQYF
TRBJ2-7 - TRBV5-6 CASSLEGLHVVQYF
TRBJ1-5 - TRBV12-3/TRBV12-4 CASSLGLGGGNQPQHF
TRBJ2-2 - TRBV6-1 CASRVANTGELFF
TRBJ2-3 - TRBV20-1 CSARPFRGRVDTQYF
TRBJ2-7 TRBD2 TRBV5-4 CASSLSGLAFYEQYF
TRBJ2-7 TRBD1 TRBV6-6 CASSPTGAYEQYF
TRBJ2-3 TRBD2 TRBV7-2 CASSWLAGGTDTQYF
TRBJ2-1 TRBD2 TRBV28 CASSLFNGGREQFF
TRBJ2-7 TRBD2 TRBV18 CASSPGLAGGLYEQYF
TRBJ2-3 TRBD2 TRBV2 CASSLGTSGDTDTQYF
TRBJ2-2 TRBD2 TRBV12-3/TRBV12-4 CASRRAGGSTGELFF
TRBJ2-1 - TRBV15 CATSRDRTSYNEQFF
TRBJ2-3 - TRBV28 CASGGYSTDTQYF
TRBJ1-6 TRBD1 TRBV5-1 CASSLSTGGPASPLHF
TRBJ1-4 - TRBV30 CAFTGLDEKLFF
TRBJ2-7 - TRBV6-1 CASTPDSYEQYF
TRBJ1-4 - TRBV2 CASSHRAVGEKLFF
TRBJ2-2 - TRBV10-3 CAITHSPTGELFF
TRBJ2-7 TRBD2 TRBV2 CACTRLAGSYEQYF
TRBJ2-7 - TRBV11-3 CASSAGAFGIYEQYF
TRBJ2-3 - TRBV4-2 CASSPLGRSTDTQYF
TRBJ2-2 - TRBV7-6 CASSSALAAGELFF
TRBJ1-5 TRBD1 TRBV28 CASSFLAGGTGQPQHF
TRBJ1-2 - TRBV7-8 CASSLRQDYGYTF
TRBJ2-1 - TRBV7-2 CASSLAGPSSYNEQFF
TRBJ2-7 - TRBV4-2 CASSQDRGYYEQYF
TRBJ2-5 TRBD2 TRBV20-1 CSAREVLAGGPQETQYF
TRBJ2-3 TRBD2 TRBV12-5 CASGTAGTRGSTDTQYF
TRBJ2-1 TRBD2 TRBV4-1 CASSQDRLAVIYNEQFF
TRBJ2-1 TRBD2 TRBV28 CASSFPTSGIYNEQFF
TRBJ2-2 TRBD2 TRBV24-1 CARGTSGSEHRGAVF
TRBJ2-3 - TRBV20-1 CSAMKADTQYF
TRBJ2-3 - TRBV12-3/TRBV12-4 CASSLRGPGTDTQYF
TRBJ1-2 TRBD1 TRBV28 CASSSPGQGAGGYTF
TRBJ2-7 TRBD2 TRBV7-2 CASSLGGGKGEQYF
TRBJ2-3 - TRBV30 CAWSWGLQSTDTQYF
TRBJ2-7 - TRBV19 CAKANDRYYEQYF
TRBJ2-7 TRBD2 TRBV6-6 CASRGTSGKQYF
TRBJ1-2 TRBD1 TRBV28 CASTPTGVGGYTF